The next 10 T cell receptor beta chains were all read from a single sample in a study of blood T cell repertoires in COVID-19. Here immunoSEQ multiplex PCR was the method, and the copy in TCRdb shows in-frame clones only, minus some. The table records more than 65,000 clones, approximately 90% of them present only once. Source material: peripheral blood. The receptors here all came from a human donor in a cohort sampled during active COVID-19.

This clone has only a few counts. V and J are TRBV7-8 and TRBJ2-7; D remains unclear. Trimming pared 5 bases from V and 2 bases from J, leaving 19 bases between. The CDR3 is 16 amino acids. Germline V lookup: CDR1 SGHVS, CDR2 FQNEAQ. The CDR3 protein is CASSLDSIQPTYEQYF. Written as DNA, the CDR3 is TGTGCCAGCAGCCTCGACTCGATTCAACCTACCTACGAGCAGTACTTC.

This chain connects TRBV9 to TRBJ2-7; a possible D gene is TRBD1 (5 bases). Germline-derived CDR1 and CDR2 are SGDLS and YYNGEE. The CDR3 covers 13 residues. The ends were cut back, 2 bases at V and 6 bases at J, with 12 bases in the middle. CDR3 region: CASSVESGFEQYF. DNA for the CDR3: TGTGCCAGCAGCGTTGAATCAGGGTTCGAGCAGTACTTC.

The V gene is TRBV5-6, the J gene TRBJ1-1, with a tentative D call TRBD1 (5 bases). The V gene lost 2 bases and the J gene lost 7 bases, with 6 bases spanning the gap. Germline values: CDR1 SGHDT, CDR2 YYEEEE. CDR3 length: 11 amino acids. The DNA for the CDR3 is TGTGCCAGCAGCTTCGGGGGTGAAGCTTTCTTT. It encodes CASSFGGEAFF.

The rearrangement links TRBV29-1 to TRBJ1-1; 7 bases agree with TRBD1. V trimming: 2 bases; J trimming: 3 bases; junction bases outside the gene matches: 6. Germline V gives CDR1 SQVTM, CDR2 ANQGSEA. This CDR3 has 14 amino acids. CDR3 amino acids: CSVEPGQPDTEAFF. The CDR3 bases are TGCAGCGTTGAACCGGGACAGCCGGACACTGAAGCTTTCTTT.

The V gene is TRBV19, the J gene TRBJ1-6, with 7 bases fitting TRBD1. J gave up 0 bases and V 5 bases, and 10 bases lay outside the gene matches. CDR1 and CDR2 from the germline V gene are LNHDA and SQIVND (reference sequence). CDR3 size: 18 residues. The CDR3 region is CASSYLLTGSSYNSPLHF. CDR3 bases: TGTGCCAGTAGTTACCTACTGACAGGGAGCTCCTATAATTCACCCCTCCACTTT.

This chain links TRBV6-5 with TRBJ2-7, with 11 bases fitting TRBD2. Germline CDR1 MNHEY, CDR2 SVGAGI. Trimming at V came to 6 bases and at J to 7 bases, leaving 11 bases not matched to a gene. The CDR3 has 15 amino acids. This CDR3 is CASRDSGGAGREQYF. CDR3 DNA sequence: TGTGCCAGCAGGGATAGCGGGGGGGCCGGTCGGGAGCAGTACTTC.

The V gene is TRBV4-3, the J gene TRBJ2-2; 10 bases align to TRBD1. V shed 3 bases, J shed 6 bases, and the junction held 4 bases outside the gene matches. The length of the CDR3 is 15 residues. Germline loops: CDR1 LGHNA, CDR2 YSLEER. CDR3 residues: CASSQTGGIPGELFF. Here the CDR3 DNA reads TGCGCCAGCAGCCAGACAGGGGGCATTCCCGGGGAGCTGTTTTTT.

This clone was seen only once. The chain carries TRBV11-1 and TRBJ1-1, with D hard to call. Per the germline V gene, CDR1 is SGHAT and CDR2 is FQDESV (reference sequence). The length of the CDR3 is 12 residues. The ends were cut back, 1 base at V and 8 bases at J, with 8 bases in the middle. CDR3 region: CASSLGSREAFF. The CDR3 DNA follows: TGTGCCAGCAGCTTAGGATCCCGGGAAGCTTTCTTT.

This rearrangement joins TRBV3-1 (or the pseudogene TRBV3-2) to TRBJ2-3; D ambiguous. The CDR3 is 12 residues long. Germline V lookup: CDR1 LGHDT, CDR2 YNNKEL (reference sequence). Trimming took off 4 bases at V and 5 bases at J, with 7 bases between the two ends. The CDR3 region is CASSPPGDTQYF. The DNA of the CDR3 is TGTGCCAGCAGCCCACCGGGAGATACGCAGTATTTT.

This chain links TRBV5-1 with TRBJ2-7; 9 nucleotides line up with TRBD2. J was trimmed by 1 base and V by 4 bases; bases with no gene match: 12. CDR3 length equals 17 residues. Per germline, CDR1 SGHRS and CDR2 YFSETQ. As DNA, the CDR3 is TGCGCCAGCAGCCCCCTGGGGCTAGCGGGGTTTTCCTACGAGCAGTACTTC. It translates to CASSPLGLAGFSYEQYF.